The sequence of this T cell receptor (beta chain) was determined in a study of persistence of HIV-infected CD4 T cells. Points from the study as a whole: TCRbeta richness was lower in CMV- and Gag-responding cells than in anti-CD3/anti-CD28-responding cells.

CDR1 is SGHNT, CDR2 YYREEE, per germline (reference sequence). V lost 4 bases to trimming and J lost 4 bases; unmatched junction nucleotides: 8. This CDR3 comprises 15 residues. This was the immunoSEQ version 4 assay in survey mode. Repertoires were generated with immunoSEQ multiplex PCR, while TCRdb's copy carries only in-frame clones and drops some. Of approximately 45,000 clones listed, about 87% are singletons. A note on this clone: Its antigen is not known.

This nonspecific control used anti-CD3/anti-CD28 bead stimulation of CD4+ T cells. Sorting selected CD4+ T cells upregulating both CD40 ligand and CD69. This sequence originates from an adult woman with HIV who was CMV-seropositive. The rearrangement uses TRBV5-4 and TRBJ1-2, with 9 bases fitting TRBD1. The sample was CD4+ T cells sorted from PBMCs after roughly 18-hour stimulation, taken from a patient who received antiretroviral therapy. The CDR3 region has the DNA TGTGCCAGCAGCATGAGGGACAGGGAAGGCTATGGCTACACCTTC. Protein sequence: CASSMRDREGYGYTF. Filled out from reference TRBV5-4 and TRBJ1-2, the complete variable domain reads ETGVTQSPTHLIKTRGQQVTLRCSSQSGHNTVSWYQQALGQGPQFIFQYYREEENGRGNFPPRFSGLQFPNYSSELNVNALELDDSALYLCASSMRDREGYGYTFGSGTRLTVV.